The TCR beta chain described here comes from a study of T cell repertoires and HLA-DP antigens. Background on the study: CD4+ T cells were cocultured with HeLa cells expressing HLA-DP. Versus self, one alloantigen differed at one groove amino acid, the other at ten to eleven. Donors were two male and one female, aged 18-to-29 to 60-to-69.

V was clipped by 3 bases and J by 2 bases, with 12 bases between them. This CDR3 is built from 14 residues. Germline CDR1 SQVTM, CDR2 ANQGSEA. The sample holds one count of this clone. Its cognate antigen is unknown. Each pre-culture CD4+ sample aimed for over 150,000 T cell genomes at deep resolution. Sequenced by immunoSEQ multiplex PCR; TCRdb stores in-frame clones only, minus some. The sample lists some 110,000 clones; about 92% were seen once. The sequencing input was CD4+ T cells from PBMCs. The clonotype was recovered from a woman aged 18-35 years in good health and CMV-seronegative. The V call is TRBV29-1, the J call TRBJ2-3; D unclear. The CDR3 sequence: CSVELNGPTDTQYF. The CDR3 nucleotides are TGCAGCGTTGAGTTAAACGGGCCCACAGATACGCAGTATTTT.